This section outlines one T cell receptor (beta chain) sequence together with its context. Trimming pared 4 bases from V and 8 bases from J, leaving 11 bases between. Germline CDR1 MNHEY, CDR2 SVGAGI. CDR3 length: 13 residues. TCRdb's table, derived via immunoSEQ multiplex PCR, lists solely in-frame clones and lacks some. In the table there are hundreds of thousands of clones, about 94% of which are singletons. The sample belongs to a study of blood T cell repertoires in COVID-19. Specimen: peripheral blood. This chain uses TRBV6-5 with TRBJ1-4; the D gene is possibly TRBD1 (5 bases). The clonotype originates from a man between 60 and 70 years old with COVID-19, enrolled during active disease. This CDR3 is CASSSPGVEKLFF. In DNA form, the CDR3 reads TGTGCCAGCAGTTCCCCGGGGGTCGAAAAACTGTTTTTT.